Each of the 27 T cell receptor beta chains below was sequenced from the same sample in a study of T cells in Graves' hyperthyroidism and ophthalmopathy. The TCR beta CDR3 regions underwent amplification using RNA transcripts as the source. When the TCR CDR3 underwent first-round RT-PCR, the HTBI primer set was used. TCRdb recomputed calls from the multiplex PCR reads with MiXCR, one row per CDR3 protein. The sample includes 250,000 to 300,000 distinct CDR3 sequences, less than 15% of them seen just once. What was sequenced was blood. All receptors derive from a woman aged 40 to 50 with Graves' hyperthyroidism that later progressed to Graves' ophthalmopathy.

This clonotype has a count of ten or more. The chain combines TRBV24-1 with TRBJ2-1; 8 nucleotides agree with TRBD2. Germline values: CDR1 KGHDR, CDR2 SFDVKD. The CDR3 consists of 15 residues. Germline trimming cut 9 bases from V and 3 bases from J; bases unmatched to any gene: 9. The CDR3: CATREGSGSYNEQFF. For the CDR3, the DNA is TGTGCCACCCGAGAGGGGAGCGGGAGCTACAATGAGCAGTTCTTC.

This clonotype was counted at least ten times. V and J are TRBV5-6 and TRBJ2-7; no clear D. Looked up from germline, CDR1 is SGHDT and CDR2 is YYEEEE. The CDR3 covers 13 residues. Trimming removed 2 bases from V and 3 bases from J, with 9 bases in between. The CDR3 nucleotides read TGTGCCAGCAGCTTTTTGGCCCACTACGAGCAGTACTTC. Its translation: CASSFLAHYEQYF.

The chain recombines TRBV12-3 or TRBV12-4 with TRBJ2-7; D possibly corresponds to TRBD1 (6 bases). The CDR3 loop spans 14 amino acids. The V end was cut by 3 bases, the J end by 5 bases, with 14 bases between. CDR3 coding DNA: TGTGCCAGCAGTTTGATGGGACAAACGAACGAGCAGTACTTC. Translation: CASSLMGQTNEQYF.

Ten or more counts support this clonotype. CDR3 sequence reads: CASSPRGENHEQYF. For the CDR3, the DNA is TGCGCCAGCAGCCCACGGGGAGAGAACCACGAGCAGTACTTC. The V gene is TRBV5-1, the J gene TRBJ2-7; the D gene is possibly TRBD2 (5 bases). The V end was cut by 4 bases, the J end by 5 bases, with 16 bases between. The CDR3 loop spans 14 amino acids. Germline lookup yields CDR1 SGHRS and CDR2 YFSETQ.

This clonotype was seen many times. This chain connects TRBV20-1 to TRBJ2-7; 7 bases match TRBD2. Germline lookup yields CDR1 DFQATT and CDR2 SNEGSKA (reference sequence). V trimming: 4 bases; J trimming: 2 bases; junction bases outside the gene matches: 5. The CDR3 loop spans 13 amino acids. CDR3 amino acids: CSAKLAGAYEQYF. The CDR3 DNA is TGCAGTGCTAAATTGGCGGGAGCCTACGAGCAGTACTTC.

Here the CDR3 reads CASTPWGSVFDTQYF. As DNA, the CDR3 is TGTGCCAGCACCCCCTGGGGATCCGTTTTTGATACGCAGTATTTT. The chain recombines TRBV7-2 with TRBJ2-3; D not certain. Trimming left V 7 bases short and J 6 bases short, with 20 bases between. Germline CDR1 is SGHTA and CDR2 is FQGNSA. The CDR3 has 15 amino acids.

This clonotype was detected ten times or more. The chain carries TRBV6-5 and TRBJ2-6, with 7 nucleotides matching TRBD2. Germline assignment: CDR1 MNHEY and CDR2 SVGAGI. V gave up 3 bases and J gave up 0 bases; unmatched junction bases: 11. This CDR3 contains 19 residues. The CDR3 loop reads CASSYADGRQLSGANVLTF. The CDR3 coding sequence is TGTGCCAGCAGTTATGCTGACGGGAGGCAACTCTCTGGGGCCAACGTCCTGACTTTC.

This clonotype was counted between two and nine times. CDR3 in DNA: TGCGCCAGCAGCTTCCCCCGGCAGAACACTGAAGCTTTCTTT. Translating gives CASSFPRQNTEAFF. The chain uses TRBV5-1 and TRBJ1-1; D is ambiguous. Germline CDR1 reads SGHRS; CDR2 reads YFSETQ. The CDR3 has 14 residues. With 2 bases removed from V and 1 base from J, the gap between germline ends came to 9 bases. Full variable domain (remainder filled in from reference TRBV5-1 and TRBJ1-1): KAGVTQTPRYLIKTRGQQVTLSCSPISGHRSVSWYQQTPGQGLQFLFEYFSETQRNKGNFPGRFSGRQFSNSRSEMNVSTLELGDSALYLCASSFPRQNTEAFFGQGTRLTVV.

This clonotype was seen many times. This chain links TRBV5-6 with TRBJ2-5, with TRBD2 as a possible D gene (6 bases). Germline values: CDR1 SGHDT, CDR2 YYEEEE. The CDR3 covers 15 residues. Trimming left V 3 bases short and J 4 bases short, with 16 bases between. The CDR3 region is CASSSTRAGGETQYF. In DNA, the CDR3 is TGTGCCAGCAGCTCTACGAGGGCCGGGGGAGAGACCCAGTACTTC.

This clonotype turned up a few times. The V call is TRBV5-6, the J call TRBJ1-6, with D maybe TRBD1 (5 bases). Germline CDR1 and CDR2: SGHDT and YYEEEE. The CDR3 has 14 amino acids. Trimming left V 0 bases short and J 7 bases short, with 8 bases between. The CDR3 sequence is CASSLGPGNSPLHF. The CDR3 DNA follows: TGTGCCAGCAGCTTGGGCCCAGGGAATTCACCCCTCCACTTT.

This clonotype turned up a few times. The V gene is TRBV24-1, the J gene TRBJ1-4, with no clear D. The CDR3 is 14 residues long. The ends were cut back, 5 bases at V and 7 bases at J, with 13 bases in the middle. Germline lookup yields CDR1 KGHDR and CDR2 SFDVKD. CDR3 sequence (DNA): TGTGCCACCAGTGGGTTCCGGCGGTGTGAAAAACTGTTTTTT. This translates into CATSGFRRCEKLFF.

The sample holds many counts of this clonotype. J is TRBJ1-5 and V is TRBV6-2 or TRBV6-3; D unresolved. This CDR3 spans 19 amino acids. Germline V gene lookup returns CDR1 MNHEY and CDR2 SVGEGT. Trimming removed 0 bases from V and 0 bases from J, with 18 bases in between. DNA of the CDR3: TGTGCCAGCAGTTACTCTTTCCTACAGATAGCTTATAGCAATCAGCCCCAGCATTTT. Protein sequence: CASSYSFLQIAYSNQPQHF.

This clonotype was seen ten or more times. This chain links TRBV28 with TRBJ1-5; no firm D call. Germline V gives CDR1 MDHEN, CDR2 SYDVKM. This CDR3 is 12 amino acids long. V lost 6 bases, J lost 6 bases, and 9 bases lay in between. This CDR3 is CASRAAGQPQHF. The CDR3 DNA sequence: TGTGCCAGCAGGGCGGCGGGTCAGCCCCAGCATTTT.

This clonotype was counted ten times or more. The chain uses TRBV6-1 and TRBJ1-6; D possibly corresponds to TRBD1 (5 bases). V was clipped by 7 bases and J by 8 bases, with 18 bases between them. The germline V gene has CDR1 MNHNS and CDR2 SASEGT. This CDR3 contains 15 residues. The CDR3, as DNA: TGTGCCAGCACCACAATGTGGGGCCAATATTCACCCCTCCACTTT. Protein product: CASTTMWGQYSPLHF.

The rearrangement links TRBV4-1 to TRBJ2-3, with D perhaps TRBD1 (6 bases). The germline V gene encodes CDR1 MGHRA and CDR2 YSYEKL. This CDR3 comprises 15 residues. Trimming shortened V by 1 base and J by 7 bases, and 15 bases separated the two germline ends. The CDR3 loop reads CASSQGDGGSNTQYF. The CDR3 DNA sequence: TGCGCCAGCAGCCAAGGGGATGGGGGCAGTAATACGCAGTATTTT.

There are many counts of this clonotype. This sequence joins TRBV10-3 and TRBJ2-3; 8 nucleotides align to TRBD2. Germline CDR1 ENHRY, CDR2 SYGVKD. The V gene end was trimmed by 0 bases and the J gene end by 11 bases; junction bases not matched to a gene: 4. The CDR3 consists of 13 residues. The CDR3 spells CAISESASGWQYF. The CDR3 DNA sequence: TGTGCCATCAGTGAGTCGGCTAGCGGGTGGCAGTATTTT.

To note about this clonotype: The junction departs from germline at one end; a sequencing error may be responsible. This chain connects TRBV7-8 to TRBJ1-5; 8 bases align to TRBD1. CDR3 length: 15 residues. Germline CDR1 SGHVS, CDR2 FQNEAQ. The CDR3 DNA reads as TGTGTCAGCAGCTTAGCCGGACAGGGTAATCAGCCCCAGCACTTT. It is translated as CVSSLAGQGNQPQHF. Drawing the rest from reference TRBV7-8 and TRBJ1-5, the complete variable domain is GAGVSQSPRYKVAKRGQDVALRCDPISGHVSLFWYQQALGQGPEFLTYFQNEAQLDKSGLPSDRFFAERPEGSVSTLKIQRTQQEDSAVYLCVSSLAGQGNQPQHFGDGTRLSIL.

The sample holds many counts of this clonotype. The gene calls are TRBV7-9 and TRBJ2-1; D unresolved. This CDR3 comprises 13 residues. The ends were cut back, 1 base at V and 3 bases at J, with 4 bases in the middle. CDR1 is SEHNR and CDR2 is FQNEAQ in the germline V gene (reference sequence). This chain's CDR3 is CASSLGFYNEQFF. As DNA, the CDR3 is TGTGCCAGCAGCTTAGGATTCTACAATGAGCAGTTCTTC.

This clonotype was seen more than once but under ten times. The chain recombines TRBV7-6 with TRBJ2-2; the D is unclear. Germline V lookup: CDR1 SGHVS, CDR2 FNYEAQ. V was pared by 5 bases and J by 0 bases, with 16 bases between. The CDR3 covers 17 residues. The CDR3 sequence: CASSLLTGDANTGELFF. CDR3 bases: TGTGCCAGCAGCCTACTGACGGGTGACGCGAACACCGGGGAGCTGTTTTTT.

This clonotype was seen ten or more times. The V call is TRBV10-3, the J call TRBJ2-7, with D perhaps matching TRBD1 or TRBD2 (5 bases each). Per the germline V gene, CDR1 is ENHRY and CDR2 is SYGVKD. Between the trimmed V and J ends, which lost 3 bases and 5 bases, there was a span of 17 bases. The CDR3 is 15 residues long. The CDR3 loop reads CAISEGLRTGNEQYF. In DNA form, the CDR3 reads TGTGCCATCAGTGAAGGACTTAGAACAGGCAACGAGCAGTACTTC.

This clonotype was seen at least ten times. The chain has TRBV10-3 and TRBJ2-2, with D hard to call. The CDR3 is made up of 13 amino acids. The germline gives CDR1 ENHRY, CDR2 SYGVKD. Deletions cut 10 bases from V and 7 bases from J, with 16 bases between. CDR3 in DNA: TGTGCCACCCAACCCTCGGAGATCGGGGAGCTGTTTTTT. Protein: CATQPSEIGELFF.

Note on this clonotype: Germline is not matched at one junction end, which may reflect a read error. This chain joins TRBV10-2 and TRBJ2-7; D is possibly TRBD2 (6 bases). The CDR3 runs to 14 residues. CDR1 is WSHSY, CDR2 SAAADI, per germline. CDR3 DNA sequence: TGCGTCAGCACCCGGAGGGAACTACTGTCCGAGCAGTACTTC. Protein product: CVSTRRELLSEQYF.

In its sample, this clonotype was seen many times. The rearrangement uses TRBV3-1 and TRBJ2-5; D is possibly TRBD2 (5 bases). The CDR3 is 15 residues long. The V end was cut by 4 bases, the J end by 4 bases, with 16 bases between. Germline V CDR1 and CDR2: LGHDT, YNNKEL (reference sequence). DNA for the CDR3: TGTGCCAGCAGCCGACTTCTAGTGGGAGTAGAGACCCAGTACTTC. Its translation is CASSRLLVGVETQYF.

This clonotype was found many times. The rearrangement joins TRBV10-2 to TRBJ2-3; the match to TRBD1 covers 10 bases. The CDR3 contains 15 residues. V lost 6 bases and J lost 1; bases outside the gene matches: 4. Germline V gene sequence: CDR1 WSHSY, CDR2 SAAADI. In DNA, the CDR3 is TGCGCCAGCAGCTCCGGGACAGGGGGCACAGATACGCAGTATTTT. Protein sequence: CASSSGTGGTDTQYF.

The sample holds many counts of this clonotype. The chain combines TRBV30 with TRBJ1-1, with D possibly matching TRBD1 (5 bases). The CDR3 loop spans 13 amino acids. Germline lookup yields CDR1 GTSNPN and CDR2 SVGIG (reference sequence). The ends were cut back, 8 bases at V and 4 bases at J, with 17 bases in the middle. The DNA for the CDR3 is TGTGCCCGTACGAAGGGGTACGGCACTGAAGCTTTCTTT. It translates to CARTKGYGTEAFF.

This chain uses TRBV6-2 or TRBV6-3 with TRBJ1-2, with 8 bases fitting TRBD1. CDR3 length equals 13 residues. The trim removed 6 bases at V and 5 bases at J, leaving 5 bases unmatched. Germline V gene data show CDR1 as MNHEY and CDR2 as SVGEGT. The CDR3 DNA follows: TGTGCCAGCAGAAAGGACAGGGAGTATGGCTACACCTTC. As protein: CASRKDREYGYTF.

This clonotype came up many times. At one boundary the junction diverges from the germline segment, which might be a read error. The rearrangement joins TRBV5-1 to TRBJ2-2, with 9 nucleotides matching TRBD1. There are 16 residues in the CDR3. Germline V gene sequence: CDR1 SGHRS, CDR2 YFSETQ. CDR3 sequence (DNA): TGCGTCAGCAGCTCCACGGGACAGGGAGGGACCGGGGAGCTGTTTTTT. Its translation is CVSSSTGQGGTGELFF.